This T cell receptor beta chain was recorded in a study of neoadjuvant anti-PD-1 for oral cavity cancer (dated by TCRdb to about 2021). For context, the study as a whole: Patients mostly received three to four biweekly doses of nivolumab at 3 mg/kg before curative-intent surgical resection. For patients who did not progress, a fourth nivolumab dose was given around day 43, followed by definitive surgical resection on days 50-56. Under RECIST 1.1, a patient counted as a responder if showing complete response, partial response or stable disease, and as a non-responder if showing progression. The parent correlative cohort had approximately twelve patients and a response rate of about 31%.

The time point label on this specimen signifies: before neoadjuvant nivolumab. Patients had been newly diagnosed with stage II-IVA oral cavity squamous cell carcinoma, and no prior systemic or radiation treatment had been given to the patients. The cohort was composed of patients with HPV-negative, locally advanced oral cavity squamous cell carcinoma. Peripheral blood mononuclear cells were analyzed directly, without maintenance or expansion in culture. The samples were obtained from a longitudinal correlative study of a single-arm phase II trial testing neoadjuvant nivolumab in oral cavity squamous cell carcinoma. Subject-matched pre- and post-treatment PBMCs and tumors from three responders and three non-responders underwent genomic DNA-based TCRbeta sequencing. Peripheral blood mononuclear cells were collected before nivolumab treatment and were collected again after treatment, at the time of surgery. The Maxwell RSC DNA from Cells kit was used to extract genomic DNA from PBMCs.

The full study reports these points: Within PBMCs, T cell clonality (Gini index) was significantly higher in non-responders than responders after neoadjuvant nivolumab. A higher pretreatment blood Treg/Th17 ratio correlated with both higher pretreatment blood TCRbeta clonality and lower post-treatment tumor TCRbeta clonality. The TCR analyses had only a few patients in each response group, and the authors called for validation in larger cohorts.

Concerning this clone: The target of this receptor is not known. No clone much larger than this one lies a single base away; base qualities are absent.

The CDR3 contains 14 residues, cysteine and phenylalanine counted. Left in the record is the CDR3 DNA by itself, 42 bases read in frame from the first base. For CDR1 and CDR2, the germline V gene lists SGHDT and YYEEEE. Here V drops 4 bases and J drops 2 bases, and the junction holds 1 base not matched to any gene. For deep sequencing, each PBMC sample was run in six replicates, with libraries mostly built from 400 to 500 ng of input genomic DNA. TCRbeta libraries were prepared with the immunoSEQ hsTCRbeta kit according to the manufacturer's instructions. Sequencing of the completed libraries took place using an Illumina NovaSeq 6000 S4 flow cell after they had been pooled to 3 nM. From the authors' description of their analysis: The immunoSEQ Analyzer was used for raw data preprocessing and quality control. The analysis was limited to productive rearrangements, and each clonotype was defined by a unique CDR3 amino acid sequence. Using the R package tcR, the researchers computed the Gini-Simpson index as their estimate of repertoire clonality. Gini indices were compared with Student's t test, and associations with tumor size change were assessed by Pearson correlation. TCRdb mirrors the immuneACCESS table, restricted to in-frame sequences. Some clones are absent from its copies; in checked studies, under half trace to an unresolved V gene, and the reason for the others is unknown. Clone size and V and J calls were adopted from that table, with D and trimming inferred from the DNA. In this sample the table shows tens of thousands of clones, 70% to 85% of which occur a single time. The ten largest account for 2.5% to 3% of the sample.

Sequencing used PBMCs, obtained before nivolumab (anti-PD-1) treatment. This chain is built from TRBV5-6 and TRBJ2-3; 10 junctional bases match TRBD2. The clonotype was recovered from a person aged 40-85 years with oral cavity squamous cell carcinoma. This receptor carries the CDR3 CASSLAGVTDTQYF. The base sequence is TGTGCCAGCAGCCTAGCGGGAGTCACAGATACGCAGTATTTT.